Shown below are 22 T cell receptor beta chains from a single sample sequenced in a study of shared T cell receptors in the human thymus. Measured with immunoSEQ multiplex PCR; TCRdb has only the in-frame clones, and not every one. The sample holds 600,000 to 900,000 clones, approximately 83% seen once. These records were also assigned to another study, of human thymus T cells.

Sequencing used thymocytes. The origin of the receptors is a girl less than two years old with a congenital heart defect.

To note about this clone: Additional DNA sequences in this sample encode the identical CDR3. This rearrangement joins TRBV18 to TRBJ2-7; D not certain. Looked up from germline, CDR1 is KGHSH and CDR2 is LQKENI. Trimming took 1 base from V and 5 from J, leaving 6 bases between them. CDR3 size: 12 residues. CDR3 nucleotides: TGTGCCAGCTCACCACGCGTCCACGAGCAGTACTTC. As protein: CASSPRVHEQYF.

This clone was observed a handful of times. The genes are TRBV10-2 and TRBJ1-3, with D perhaps TRBD1 (6 bases). Germline CDR1 reads WSHSY; CDR2 reads SAAADI. This CDR3 has 19 residues. V gave up 4 bases and J gave up 0 bases, with 22 bases separating them. CDR3 sequence reads: CASSGLDSEEMVSGNTIYF. CDR3 sequence (DNA): TGCGCCAGCAGTGGTCTGGACAGCGAGGAGATGGTCTCTGGAAACACCATATATTTT.

This clone occurred once. V is TRBV28 and J is TRBJ1-6; 9 bases fit TRBD1. CDR1 is MDHEN, CDR2 SYDVKM, per germline. J gave up 7 bases and V 7 bases, and 11 bases lay outside the gene matches. The CDR3 is made up of 16 amino acids. Here the CDR3 DNA reads TGTGCCAGCATGGGTTGTCTTGGGACAGGGAATTCACCCCTCCACTTT. Amino acid sequence: CASMGCLGTGNSPLHF.

The chain joins TRBV18 to TRBJ1-4, with D possibly matching TRBD1 (6 bases). CDR3 length: 14 residues. V was shortened by 3 bases and J by 8 bases, with 13 bases between the two germline ends. Germline assignment: CDR1 KGHSH and CDR2 LQKENI. The CDR3 loop reads CASSPNRVGEKLFF. The CDR3 DNA follows: TGTGCCAGCTCACCGAACAGGGTGGGGGAAAAACTGTTTTTT.

This chain joins TRBV19 and TRBJ1-1, with D uncertain. The CDR3 is made up of 12 amino acids. Trimming shortened V by 7 bases and J by 2 bases, and 8 bases separated the two germline ends. Germline V gives CDR1 LNHDA, CDR2 SQIVND (reference sequence). CDR3 nucleotide sequence: TGTGCCAGTATGGTCAGAAACACTGAAGCTTTCTTT. Protein: CASMVRNTEAFF.

The chain recombines TRBV27 with TRBJ2-3; D perhaps matches TRBD1 (6 bases). The CDR3 spans 14 residues. CDR1 and CDR2 from the germline V gene are MNHEY and SMNVEV (reference sequence). Trimming pared 7 bases from V and 0 bases from J, leaving 11 bases between. The CDR3 here is CASTQGHSTDTQYF. In DNA, the CDR3 is TGTGCCAGCACGCAGGGGCATAGCACAGATACGCAGTATTTT.

The CDR3 sequence: CASSRSSQLDTGVYGYTF. The CDR3 nucleotides are TGTGCCAGCAGCCGATCATCCCAACTGGATACAGGGGTCTATGGCTACACCTTC. The chain employs TRBV2 and TRBJ1-2; 7 nucleotides line up with TRBD1. Germline-derived CDR1 and CDR2 are SNHLY and FYNNEI. V lost 6 bases, J lost 4 bases, and 20 bases stayed unmatched. The CDR3 is 18 amino acids.

The V call is TRBV4-2, the J call TRBJ2-1; maybe TRBD2 (6 bases). V was shortened by 0 bases and J by 7 bases, with 13 bases between the two germline ends. The CDR3 extends over 15 amino acids. Germline lookup yields CDR1 LGHNA and CDR2 YNFKEQ. CDR3 amino acids: CASSQDWIRGNEQFF. CDR3 bases: TGTGCCAGCAGCCAAGATTGGATCCGGGGGAATGAGCAGTTCTTC.

CDR3 sequence (DNA): TGCAGCGTTGGATGGGGGCTGAGCGGGGGGGTGTACACCGGGGAGCTGTTTTTT. It encodes CSVGWGLSGGVYTGELFF. This chain links TRBV29-1 with TRBJ2-2, with 10 nucleotides matching TRBD2. In germline, CDR1 is SQVTM, CDR2 ANQGSEA. There are 18 residues in the CDR3. Germline trimming cut 4 bases from V and 3 bases from J; bases unmatched to any gene: 14.

The chain carries TRBV2 and TRBJ1-2; a weak D match, TRBD1 (6 bases). Per the germline V gene, CDR1 is SNHLY and CDR2 is FYNNEI. This CDR3 is 13 amino acids long. V was trimmed by 7 bases and J by 3 bases, leaving 12 bases between them. In DNA form, the CDR3 reads TGTGCCAGCAAGGGCAAGGGGGACTATGGCTACACCTTC. Translating gives CASKGKGDYGYTF. The full variable domain, rest sourced from reference TRBV2 and TRBJ1-2, is EPEVTQTPSHQVTQMGQEVILRCVPISNHLYFYWYRQILGQKVEFLVSFYNNEISEKSEIFDDQFSVERPDGSNFTLKIRSTKLEDSAMYFCASKGKGDYGYTFGSGTRLTVV.

The V gene is TRBV10-1, the J gene TRBJ2-7; D may be TRBD2 (5 bases). Trimming pared 6 bases from V and 5 bases from J, leaving 14 bases between. Germline-derived CDR1 and CDR2 are WNHNN and SYGVQD (reference sequence). CDR3 length equals 13 residues. CDR3 loop: CASRPSLGDEQYF. DNA for the CDR3: TGCGCCAGCAGGCCTTCCCTCGGGGACGAGCAGTACTTC.

V is TRBV5-6 and J is TRBJ1-2; D is unresolved. This CDR3 is built from 11 residues. Trimming took 2 bases from V and 9 from J, leaving 8 bases between them. From germline, CDR1 is SGHDT and CDR2 YYEEEE. CDR3 loop: CASSFSGSYTF. CDR3 DNA: TGTGCCAGCAGCTTCTCAGGTAGCTACACCTTC.

This sequence joins TRBV28 and TRBJ2-2; 7 positions agree with TRBD1. The CDR3 totals 14 residues. CDR1 MDHEN and CDR2 SYDVKM come from the germline V gene. The V segment lost 8 bases and the J segment 6 bases; nucleotides outside the gene matches: 9. Here the CDR3 reads CASVGKGAAGELFF. CDR3 DNA sequence: TGTGCCAGCGTTGGTAAGGGGGCAGCCGGGGAGCTGTTTTTT.

Turning to this clone: This sample includes further DNA sequences coding for the same CDR3. V is TRBV6-6 and J is TRBJ1-5, with TRBD1 matching over 7 bases. CDR1 and CDR2 (germline): MNHNY, SVGAGI (reference sequence). CDR3 length equals 13 residues. The V and J ends lost 6 bases and 3 bases, in that order; junction bases with no gene match: 2. In nucleotides, the CDR3 is TGTGCCAGCAGGGGGACAGACAATCAGCCCCAGCATTTT. Translating gives CASRGTDNQPQHF.

The CDR3: CATQPSQGNTGELFF. In DNA form, the CDR3 reads TGCGCCACGCAACCAAGTCAGGGCAACACCGGGGAGCTGTTTTTT. The V and J genes are TRBV10-1 and TRBJ2-2, with D maybe TRBD1 (5 bases). The CDR3 is 15 residues long. V lost 10 bases and J 2 bases, leaving 17 bases between the germline ends. Germline V gene data show CDR1 as WNHNN and CDR2 as SYGVQD (reference sequence).

This chain uses TRBV7-9 with TRBJ2-1; D ambiguous. Germline CDR1 SEHNR, CDR2 FQNEAQ (reference sequence). There are 12 residues in the CDR3. V lost 0 bases and J lost 7, with 4 bases in between. The CDR3 loop reads CASSLAPNEQFF. CDR3 in DNA: TGTGCCAGCAGCTTAGCTCCTAATGAGCAGTTCTTC.

The CDR3 is CASREGGYEQYF. The DNA of the CDR3 is TGTGCCAGCAGGGAGGGGGGGTACGAGCAGTACTTC. This chain uses TRBV28 with TRBJ2-7; D possibly corresponds to TRBD2 (7 bases). Germline assignment: CDR1 MDHEN and CDR2 SYDVKM. Trimming took 6 bases from V and 4 from J, leaving 10 bases between them. The CDR3 length is 12 residues.

This chain links TRBV28 with TRBJ1-5; no definite D call. The CDR3 totals 13 residues. Germline V gene lookup returns CDR1 MDHEN and CDR2 SYDVKM. V lost 3 bases to trimming and J lost 0 bases, with 3 bases between them. The CDR3 loop is CASSLYSNQPQHF. The DNA of the CDR3 is TGTGCCAGCAGTTTGTATAGCAATCAGCCCCAGCATTTT.

V gene TRBV5-1 combines with J gene TRBJ1-6; D unclear. The germline CDR1 and CDR2 sequences are SGHRS and YFSETQ. The CDR3 length is 16 residues. Trimming left V 0 bases short and J 0 bases short, with 7 bases between. CDR3 sequence reads: CASSLAMSSYNSPLHF. The CDR3 region has the DNA TGCGCCAGCAGCTTGGCCATGAGCTCCTATAATTCACCCCTCCACTTT.

This clone was counted once. The chain couples TRBV5-1 to TRBJ1-2; 7 bases line up with TRBD1. The V segment lost 5 bases and the J segment 11 bases; nucleotides outside the gene matches: 15. The CDR3 extends over 14 amino acids. In germline, CDR1 is SGHRS, CDR2 YFSETQ. The chain's CDR3 is CASRAIGTAPGYTF. The CDR3 bases are TGCGCCAGCAGGGCTATTGGGACAGCCCCAGGATACACCTTC.

V is TRBV5-6 and J is TRBJ1-6, with a possible D match to TRBD1 (6 bases). The CDR3 length is 15 residues. V shed 3 bases and J shed 11 bases, with 18 bases lying between them. The germline V gene encodes CDR1 SGHDT and CDR2 YYEEEE. The CDR3 DNA sequence: TGTGCCAGCAGCTGGGGGGGGCTGAGGGAAGCACCCCTCCACTTT. This translates into CASSWGGLREAPLHF.

The J gene is TRBJ2-1, the V gene TRBV6-6; 8 nucleotides align to TRBD1. In germline, CDR1 is MNHNY, CDR2 SVGAGI (reference sequence). V dropped 4 bases and J dropped 3; count of bases not matched to a gene: 5. This CDR3 contains 15 residues. DNA for the CDR3: TGTGCCAGCAGTTCTCAGGGGGCGGTCTACAATGAGCAGTTCTTC. As protein: CASSSQGAVYNEQFF.